The clone carrying this T cell receptor beta chain came up a few times. Its antigen is still unknown. The sample is drawn from a study of T cell repertoires in cytomegalovirus infection. Study-wide results and limits: Frequencies of public TCR beta families were cumulated, and this identified carriers of CMV plus the relevant HLA. There were HLA-C-restricted CMV-specific TCR beta clonotypes dominating the ex vivo response.

The CDR3 covers 14 residues. Germline V gene lookup returns CDR1 SGHNT and CDR2 YYREEE (reference sequence). The trim removed 4 bases at V and 4 bases at J, leaving 5 bases unmatched. TCRdb fed the reads into MiXCR, producing one record per CDR3 protein. Of under 200,000 distinct CDR3 sequences in the sample, 8% to 10% are singletons; the top ten hold approximately 4.2%. Sequenced material: PBMCs. This chain joins TRBV5-4 and TRBJ2-1, with 7 bases fitting TRBD2. The receptor's source is a human donor in good health (CMV status not recorded). Some clones in this sample may be carry-over from other donors' samples. The CDR3 loop is CASSLEREYNEQFF. In DNA, the CDR3 is TGTGCCAGCAGCCTAGAGCGGGAATACAATGAGCAGTTCTTC.